Listed here are 2 T cell receptor beta chains from one sample, sequenced in a study of T cell repertoires in cytomegalovirus infection. TCRdb used MiXCR to reprocess the reads, holding one entry per CDR3 protein. The sample yields about 190,000 distinct CDR3 sequences, roughly 30% seen once. Material for sequencing was PBMCs. The receptors were sampled from a human donor in good health (CMV status not recorded). Some clones in this sample may be carry-over from other donors' samples.

The chain recombines TRBV12-3 or TRBV12-4 with TRBJ2-1; TRBD2 agrees at 13 bases. The CDR3 has 17 amino acids. With 7 bases clipped from V and 7 bases from J, the junction kept 13 bases outside the gene matches. The DNA for the CDR3 is TGTGCCAGCACTCCTACTAGCGGGGGGGGTAATGATAATGAGCAGTTCTTC. Protein: CASTPTSGGGNDNEQFF.

The chain is built from TRBV6-1 and TRBJ2-7; 7 bases map to TRBD1. V lost 5 bases and J lost 4; bases outside the gene matches: 5. Germline V gene lookup returns CDR1 MNHNS and CDR2 SASEGT. The CDR3 contains 13 residues. The CDR3 DNA is TGTGCCAGCAGTCCCACAGGGGTTTACGAGCAGTACTTC. It is translated as CASSPTGVYEQYF.